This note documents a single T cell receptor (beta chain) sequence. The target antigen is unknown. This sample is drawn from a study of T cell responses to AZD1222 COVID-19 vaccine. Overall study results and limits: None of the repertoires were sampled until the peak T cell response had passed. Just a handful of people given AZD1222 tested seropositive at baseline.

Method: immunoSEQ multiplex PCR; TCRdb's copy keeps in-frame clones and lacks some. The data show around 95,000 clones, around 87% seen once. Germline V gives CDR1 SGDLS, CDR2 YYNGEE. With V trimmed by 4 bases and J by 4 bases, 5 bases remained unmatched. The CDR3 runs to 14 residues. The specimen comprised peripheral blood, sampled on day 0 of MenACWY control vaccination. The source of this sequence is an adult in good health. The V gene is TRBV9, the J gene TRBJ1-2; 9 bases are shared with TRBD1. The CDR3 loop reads CASSPAGQGYGYTF. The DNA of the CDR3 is TGTGCCAGCAGCCCGGCGGGACAGGGCTATGGCTACACCTTC.